This TCR beta chain was found in a study of shared clonotypes between healthy human individuals. General observations from the study: Inspection by rarefaction showed sorted-subset sequencing to be incomplete despite large depth.

Trimming removed 3 bases at V and 4 bases at J, with 13 bases between. This CDR3 is built from 15 residues. The germline CDR1 and CDR2 sequences are MNHNS and SASEGT. Profiling relied on immunoSEQ multiplex PCR, and the TCRdb table lists in-frame clones only, not all of them. The sample lists around 1,100,000 clones; around three quarters were seen once. On this clone: Its specificity is not known.

Source material: memory CD4+ T cells from PBMCs. The subset: CD45RA-negative fraction. The source is a man aged 18 to 30 in good health. Some clones in this sample may be carry-over from other donors' samples. The chain links TRBV6-1 to TRBJ1-5; maybe TRBD1 (6 bases). The CDR3 nucleotides are TGTGCCAGCAGTGAGGCTGGACAGAGTAATCAGCCCCAGCATTTT. This encodes CASSEAGQSNQPQHF.